This T cell receptor (beta chain) was recovered during a study of control samples from healthy donors and cancer patients. The germline V gene encodes CDR1 SGHTS and CDR2 YDEGEE. The junction had 7 bases not matched to a gene; V was cut back by 4 bases and J by 9 bases. This CDR3 has 15 residues. Repertoires were generated with immunoSEQ multiplex PCR, while TCRdb's copy carries only in-frame clones and drops some. The data contain hundreds of thousands of clones, over 70% of them singletons. The rearrangement links TRBV5-8 to TRBJ2-1, with 13 bases matching TRBD2. Sequencing used PBMCs. The sequence was obtained from a woman aged 60-75 years with lung cancer. CDR3 in DNA: TGTGCCAGCAGCAGAGGACTAGCGGGAGTGGCTGAGCAGTTCTTC. Translation gives CASSRGLAGVAEQFF.